This TCR beta chain appears in the sequencing data of a study of T cells in Graves' hyperthyroidism and ophthalmopathy. Study-wide points: Peripheral blood also featured most of the thyroid clonotypes expanded above 0.001.

Germline V gene sequence: CDR1 SGHRS, CDR2 YFSETQ. This CDR3 region has 16 residues. V shed 0 bases and J 1 base; nucleotides not matched to a gene: 3. A note on this clonotype: The antigen remains undetermined.

Template material for amplifying TCR beta CDR3 regions consisted of RNA transcripts. When the TCR CDR3 underwent first-round RT-PCR, the HTBI primer set was used. MiXCR, applied by TCRdb to the multiplex PCR reads, yields one record per CDR3 protein. Of some 510,000 distinct CDR3 sequences listed, about a fifth were seen once; the top ten hold approximately 26%. This chain links TRBV5-1 with TRBJ2-2; 7 bases map to TRBD1. The clonotype originates from a man aged 18-30 years with Graves' hyperthyroidism. The sample taken for sequencing was blood. The CDR3 loop is CASSLEGQLNTGELFF. The CDR3 DNA reads TGCGCCAGCAGCTTGGAGGGACAGCTGAACACCGGGGAGCTGTTTTTT.